This T cell receptor (beta chain) is from a study of CD8+ T cells in alopecia areata. Following extraction, RNA underwent reverse transcription to cDNA, which served as the sequencing template. Repertoires were generated with immunoSEQ multiplex PCR, while TCRdb's copy carries only in-frame clones and drops some. The repertoire holds 140,000 or so clones, approximately 51% seen once, with 0.8% to 1% in the top ten. Germline V CDR1 and CDR2: LGHNA, YSLEER. Trimming took 1 base from V and 3 from J; bases not matched to a gene: 2. The CDR3 contains 14 residues. The specimen was CD4+ T cells sorted from blood, collected at week 0. The origin of this receptor is a human donor with alopecia areata. The chain couples TRBV4-3 to TRBJ2-7; 8 bases are a match to TRBD1. CDR3 region: CASSQADRGYEQYF. The CDR3, as DNA: TGCGCCAGCAGCCAAGCTGACAGGGGCTACGAGCAGTACTTC.